This T cell receptor (beta chain) was observed in a study of response to subunit inactivated influenza vaccine. The study's findings and limits: Every seasonal influenza vaccination brings in few new T cells, the authors suggested.

A note on this clonotype: Its antigen is still unknown.

TCRdb called the RT-PCR reads again in MiXCR, with one record for every CDR3 protein. Of about 160,000 distinct CDR3 sequences listed, approximately 11% are singletons. Germline assignment: CDR1 MGHDK and CDR2 SYGVNS. This CDR3 spans 14 amino acids. V was clipped by 3 bases and J by 2 bases, with 10 bases between them. The material was CD8+ T cells sorted from PBMCs, obtained about 23 months after vaccination. This chain links TRBV25-1 with TRBJ1-2, with D possibly matching TRBD1 (5 bases). The clonotype was recovered from a man aged 50 to 75 who received an inactivated influenza vaccine. CDR3 DNA: TGTGCCAGCAGTGATGGCGGGGGAAACTATGGCTACACCTTC. Amino acid sequence: CASSDGGGNYGYTF.